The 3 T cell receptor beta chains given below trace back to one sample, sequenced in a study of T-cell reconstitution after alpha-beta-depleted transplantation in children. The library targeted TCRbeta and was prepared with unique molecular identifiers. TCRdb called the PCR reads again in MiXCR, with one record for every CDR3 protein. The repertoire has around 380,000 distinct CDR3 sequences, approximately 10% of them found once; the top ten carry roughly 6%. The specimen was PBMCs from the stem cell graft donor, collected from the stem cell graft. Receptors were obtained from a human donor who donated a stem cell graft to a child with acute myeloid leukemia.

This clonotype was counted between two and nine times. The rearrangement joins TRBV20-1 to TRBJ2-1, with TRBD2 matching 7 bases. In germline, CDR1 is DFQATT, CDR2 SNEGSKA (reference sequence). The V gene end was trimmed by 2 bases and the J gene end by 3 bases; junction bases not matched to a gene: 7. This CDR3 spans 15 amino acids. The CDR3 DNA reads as TGCAGTGCTAGACCTGCTAGCGGACACTACAATGAGCAGTTCTTC. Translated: CSARPASGHYNEQFF.

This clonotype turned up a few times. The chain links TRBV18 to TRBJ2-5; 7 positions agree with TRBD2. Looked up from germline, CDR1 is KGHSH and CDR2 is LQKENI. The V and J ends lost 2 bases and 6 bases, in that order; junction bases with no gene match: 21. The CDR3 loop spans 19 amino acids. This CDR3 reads CASSPRTFGTTHPSKTQYF. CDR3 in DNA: TGTGCCAGCTCACCAAGGACCTTCGGGACTACCCATCCTTCCAAGACCCAGTACTTC.

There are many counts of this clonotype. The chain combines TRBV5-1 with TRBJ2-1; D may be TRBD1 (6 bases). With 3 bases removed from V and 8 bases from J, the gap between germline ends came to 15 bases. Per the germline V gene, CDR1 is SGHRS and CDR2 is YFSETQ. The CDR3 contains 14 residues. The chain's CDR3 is CASSWNGQYDEQFF. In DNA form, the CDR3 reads TGCGCCAGCAGCTGGAATGGACAGTACGATGAGCAGTTCTTC.